The sequence of this T cell receptor beta chain was determined in a study of T cell responses to AZD1222 COVID-19 vaccine (dated by TCRdb to the early 2020s). As for the study more broadly: TCR sequencing was performed for 230 to 250 trial participants, of whom about 200 were given two doses of AZD1222 and approximately 25 were given two doses of MenACWY control vaccine. Enrollment into the trials was organized by age into subgroups of 18-55, 56-69 and 70-plus years, and those subgroups contained roughly 160, 29 and 62 TCR-sequenced participants, respectively.

Points on this clone: Its cognate antigen has yet to be identified. No much larger clone is present one base from it, and per-base qualities are unavailable.

Findings and caveats that apply to the study as a whole: Epitopes outside the regions mutated in the B.1.351 and B.1.1.7 variants were reportedly recognized by nearly half of the unique spike-specific TCRs. After two AZD1222 doses, both the breadth and the depth of spike-specific TCRs were significantly higher than at day 0 and than in MenACWY recipients. Conclusions about previously exposed vaccinees were limited because only a handful of AZD1222 recipients were SARS-CoV-2 seropositive at baseline. The vaccine-associated CD4 TCRs covered the entire spike protein, and the dominant responses fell in regions 160-218 and 743-854. Because no samples from the day 14 peak response were available, repertoires could be characterized only after the peak T cell response. Participants were mostly white British, with more females than males. The authors suggested clonal diversity may have been underestimated. The 56-69-year group was small, and its depth increase did not reach significance, likely because of low power.

There are 12 amino acids in the CDR3, from cysteine to phenylalanine inclusive. Only the CDR3 DNA is retained, 36 bases long and in frame from the first base. According to the germline V gene, CDR1 reads SNHLY and CDR2 reads FYNNEI. Trimming takes 7 bases from V and 0 bases from J, and the germline ends sit 5 bases apart. Reading the label with the study, this specimen's time point is: baseline before first vaccination. In the paper's terms, the treatment or condition label means: meningococcal conjugate vaccine given as trial control. Samples from vaccinated people were obtained from the UK trials COV001 and COV002, which included a single-blind randomized controlled phase 2/3 trial of AZD1222 (ChAdOx1 nCoV-19) in healthy adults. For TCRbeta chain sequencing, PBMC samples were collected from trial participants at day 0 and at day 28 after the second dose. The CDR3 regions of human TCRbeta chains were subjected to immunosequencing. As for the original processing: Repertoire TCRs were matched against a reference library of SARS-CoV-2-specific TCRs generated with the MIRA antigen-specificity platform. Breadth meant the fraction of unique TCRs that were SARS-CoV-2-associated, whereas depth meant the fraction of total T cells that were SARS-CoV-2-associated. Using the MIRA data, each spike-specific TCR was assigned both to the spike region to which the TCR was reactive and to a CD4 or CD8 class. Log10-transformed breadth and depth values were compared by one-way ANOVA with Sidak's multiple comparisons tests. TCRdb limited this immuneACCESS table to in-frame rearrangements with V and J called. A share of clones is missing; checked studies link under half to unresolved V genes, and the rest is unexplained. The V and J calls and clone size were taken over from that table, and D and trimming were inferred from the DNA. The sample has about 150,000 clones on record, about 86% of them singletons. 5.5% to 6% of the sample is in the top ten clones.

The sequencing used peripheral blood, collected on day 0 of MenACWY control vaccination. This receptor was taken from an adult in good health. The chain links TRBV2 with TRBJ2-3; the D gene identity is not certain. The sequence in DNA is TGTGCCAGCAAAGGAAGCACAGATACGCAGTATTTT. It encodes CASKGSTDTQYF.